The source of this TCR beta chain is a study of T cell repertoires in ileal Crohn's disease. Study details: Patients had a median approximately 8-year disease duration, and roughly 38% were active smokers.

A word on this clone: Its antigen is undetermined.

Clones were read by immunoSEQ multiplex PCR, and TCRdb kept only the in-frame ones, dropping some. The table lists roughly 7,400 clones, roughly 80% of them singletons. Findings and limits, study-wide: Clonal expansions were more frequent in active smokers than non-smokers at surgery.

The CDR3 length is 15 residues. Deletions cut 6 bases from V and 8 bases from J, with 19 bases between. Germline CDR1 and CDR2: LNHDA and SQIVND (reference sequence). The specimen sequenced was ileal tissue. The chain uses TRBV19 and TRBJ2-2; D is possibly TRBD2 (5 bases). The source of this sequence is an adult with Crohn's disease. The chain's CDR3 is CASSLGVAQRGELFF. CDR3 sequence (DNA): TGTGCCAGTAGCCTGGGAGTAGCGCAAAGAGGGGAGCTGTTTTTT. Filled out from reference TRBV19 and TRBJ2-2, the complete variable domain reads DGGITQSPKYLFRKEGQNVTLSCEQNLNHDAMYWYRQDPGQGLRLIYYSQIVNDFQKGDIAEGYSVSREKKESFPLTVTSAQKNPTAFYLCASSLGVAQRGELFFGEGSRLTVL.